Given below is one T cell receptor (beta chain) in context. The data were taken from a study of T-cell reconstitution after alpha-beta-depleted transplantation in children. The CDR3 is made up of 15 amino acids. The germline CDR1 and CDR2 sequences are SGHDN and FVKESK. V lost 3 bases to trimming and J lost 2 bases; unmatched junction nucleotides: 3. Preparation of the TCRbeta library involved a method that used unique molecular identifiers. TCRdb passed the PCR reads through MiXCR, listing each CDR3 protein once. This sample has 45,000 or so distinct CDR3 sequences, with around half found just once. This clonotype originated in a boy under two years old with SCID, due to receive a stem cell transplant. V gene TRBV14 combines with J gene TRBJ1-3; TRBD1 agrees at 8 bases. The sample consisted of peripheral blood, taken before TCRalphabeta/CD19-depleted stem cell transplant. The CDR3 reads CASSQIRGPGNTIYF. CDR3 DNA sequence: TGTGCCAGCAGCCAGATCAGGGGGCCTGGAAACACCATATATTTT.